Included here is one TCR beta chain sequence, with context. In patients chosen for sequencing, flow cytometry had shown CD8+CD57+ cell expansion. CDR1 LNHDA and CDR2 SQIVND come from the germline V gene (reference sequence). The CDR3 is 15 amino acids. V was pared by 5 bases and J by 2 bases, with 13 bases between. These data come from a study of CD8+CD57+ T cells in acquired aplastic anemia. About the study: Each DNA sample taken from sorted CD4+ and CD8+ cells came to approximately 3 ug on average.

Genomic DNA was employed as the template in profiling TCR beta VDJ and CDR3. TCRdb analysed the reads with MiXCR anew, one entry per CDR3 protein. The sample comprises about 160,000 distinct CDR3 sequences, about 45% of which are singletons, and less than 3% rests with the top ten. The source is a human donor with aplastic anemia. The sample consisted of sorted CD4+, CD8+, or CD8+CD57+ T cells (not recorded which) from PBMCs. The V and J genes are TRBV19 and TRBJ2-1; D ambiguous. CDR3 in DNA: TGTGCCAGTAGTGCCCGGGTGGCTCCCTACAATGAGCAGTTCTTC. This gives the protein CASSARVAPYNEQFF.